Presented here are 17 T cell receptor beta chains from one specimen sequenced in a study of Ad26.COV2.S vaccination and SARS-CoV-2 variants. The data were produced by immunoSEQ multiplex PCR, yet TCRdb's version contains in-frame clones alone and is incomplete. The sample holds around 300,000 clones, around 89% seen once. The treatment here: approximately 18 received Ad26.COV2.S at low or high dose, single or two shots; 5 received placebo; per-sample allocation not given. Samples came from day 63 after the first vaccine or placebo injection. The starting material was peripheral blood, obtained in a trial of Ad26.COV2.S vaccine versus placebo. Source of these receptors: a person between 18 and 60 years old who received the Ad26.COV2.S COVID-19 vaccine or a placebo.

This chain connects TRBV2 to TRBJ2-1, with D possibly matching TRBD1 (6 bases). Germline CDR1 and CDR2: SNHLY and FYNNEI. V was cut by 2 bases and J by 4 bases, with 18 bases left in between. The CDR3 runs to 17 residues. The CDR3 DNA reads as TGTGCCAGCAGTGAAACTGAGGACAGAGATACTTACAATGAGCAGTTCTTC. It specifies CASSETEDRDTYNEQFF.

The chain employs TRBV5-5 and TRBJ1-1; D uncertain. Germline values: CDR1 SGHKS, CDR2 YYEKEE (reference sequence). Trimming removed 0 bases at V and 2 bases at J, with 11 bases between. CDR3 length: 15 amino acids. CDR3 DNA sequence: TGTGCCAGCAGCTTGGCCCTAGGCATAAACACTGAAGCTTTCTTT. This sequence encodes CASSLALGINTEAFF.

V usage is TRBV28 and J usage is TRBJ1-1; D possibly corresponds to TRBD1 (6 bases). This CDR3 spans 13 amino acids. Germline V gene sequence: CDR1 MDHEN, CDR2 SYDVKM. V gave up 4 bases and J gave up 2 bases, with 8 bases separating them. The CDR3 DNA follows: TGTGCCAGCAGTTGGACAGAAAACACTGAAGCTTTCTTT. Translating gives CASSWTENTEAFF.

This rearrangement joins TRBV5-1 to TRBJ1-4; possible D gene TRBD1, 5 bases. V lost 3 bases and J lost 8, with 17 bases in between. Germline-derived CDR1 and CDR2 are SGHRS and YFSETQ. This CDR3 is built from 15 residues. Here the CDR3 DNA reads TGCGCCAGCAGCTCCGCACCGGGGGAGGACGAAAAACTGTTTTTT. Protein: CASSSAPGEDEKLFF.

J is TRBJ1-2 and V is TRBV5-6; unclear D gene. Trimming removed 0 bases from V and 4 bases from J, with 13 bases in between. Per germline, CDR1 SGHDT and CDR2 YYEEEE. This CDR3 is 15 amino acids long. The DNA of the CDR3 is TGTGCCAGCAGCTTGGGGACCCGAAAACTCTATGGCTACACCTTC. Residues: CASSLGTRKLYGYTF.

V and J are TRBV11-2 and TRBJ1-1; D is uncertain. The CDR3 covers 19 residues. V was clipped by 0 bases and J by 0 bases, with 20 bases between them. CDR1 SGHAT and CDR2 FQNNGV come from the germline V gene. Written as DNA, the CDR3 is TGTGCCAGCAGCTTAGATGTCGAGGGCCTCGGCCGTCTGAACACTGAAGCTTTCTTT. This encodes CASSLDVEGLGRLNTEAFF.

The chain joins TRBV6-5 to TRBJ2-7; D perhaps matches TRBD1 (8 bases). The CDR3 consists of 15 residues. Trimming pared 5 bases from V and 7 bases from J, leaving 21 bases between. Germline CDR1 and CDR2: MNHEY and SVGAGI. The DNA of the CDR3 is TGTGCCAGCAGTCCGTGGACAGGGAGGGCGCGAGAGCAGTACTTC. Amino acids: CASSPWTGRAREQYF.

The V call is TRBV16, the J call TRBJ2-7; D remains ambiguous. The CDR3 has 13 residues. Germline V gene lookup returns CDR1 KGHSY and CDR2 FQNENV. The V gene lost 1 base and the J gene lost 3 bases, with 7 bases spanning the gap. The CDR3 DNA is TGTGCCAGCAGCCAATGGACCAACTACGAGCAGTACTTC. Translation: CASSQWTNYEQYF.

The chain couples TRBV28 to TRBJ1-6; D uncertain. Trimming took 3 bases from V and 7 from J, leaving 10 bases between them. Germline V gives CDR1 MDHEN, CDR2 SYDVKM. The CDR3 covers 14 residues. The CDR3 DNA reads TGTGCCAGCAGTTTGTGGGGAGGAAATTCACCCCTCCACTTT. It encodes CASSLWGGNSPLHF.

This clone was found once. The gene calls are TRBV27 and TRBJ1-4, with D possibly matching TRBD1 (5 bases). Trimming removed 5 bases from V and 6 bases from J, with 25 bases in between. There are 18 residues in the CDR3. Germline V CDR1 and CDR2: MNHEY, SMNVEV (reference sequence). The CDR3 spells CASSPRGGESFRHEKLFF. As DNA, the CDR3 is TGTGCCAGCAGTCCAAGGGGTGGGGAATCCTTTAGGCATGAAAAACTGTTTTTT.

The V call is TRBV7-8, the J call TRBJ2-7; D uncertain. The V and J ends lost 8 bases and 0 bases respectively, with 11 bases between them. CDR1 is SGHVS and CDR2 is FQNEAQ in the germline V gene. This CDR3 comprises 13 residues. The CDR3: CASEGYSSYEQYF. The CDR3 DNA is TGTGCCAGCGAAGGGTACAGCTCCTACGAGCAGTACTTC.

This clone has just one count. The chain is built from TRBV19 and TRBJ2-5; 10 bases map to TRBD2. Germline trimming cut 3 bases from V and 2 bases from J; bases unmatched to any gene: 9. CDR1 LNHDA and CDR2 SQIVND come from the germline V gene (reference sequence). This CDR3 comprises 17 residues. CDR3 region: CASSIIWTSGIQETQYF. The CDR3 DNA sequence: TGTGCCAGTAGTATCATATGGACTAGCGGTATACAAGAGACCCAGTACTTC.

The J gene is TRBJ1-1, the V gene TRBV7-9; D unresolved. CDR1 and CDR2 from the germline V gene are SEHNR and FQNEAQ (reference sequence). Trimming left V 2 bases short and J 0 bases short, with 7 bases between. This CDR3 comprises 14 residues. CDR3 nucleotides: TGTGCCAGCAGCTTACCCCGCTTGAACACTGAAGCTTTCTTT. It specifies CASSLPRLNTEAFF.

V usage is TRBV6-5 and J usage is TRBJ1-2, with D uncertain. Trimming left V 6 bases short and J 8 bases short, with 13 bases between. Germline lookup yields CDR1 MNHEY and CDR2 SVGAGI. The CDR3 is 12 amino acids. CDR3 amino acids: CASSAGPVGYTF. CDR3 coding DNA: TGTGCCAGCAGCGCCGGGCCGGTCGGCTACACCTTC.

The rearrangement joins TRBV13 to TRBJ2-1, with D maybe TRBD2 (6 bases). Germline V gene lookup returns CDR1 PRHDT and CDR2 FYEKMQ (reference sequence). Deletions cut 4 bases from V and 8 bases from J, with 15 bases between. The CDR3 spans 14 residues. CDR3 residues: CASSSRLVSDEQFF. CDR3 coding DNA: TGTGCCAGCAGCTCCCGACTAGTTTCCGATGAGCAGTTCTTC.

The chain uses TRBV7-3 and TRBJ2-2; 8 bases agree with TRBD1. J lost 8 bases, V lost 1 base, and 9 bases had no gene match. Per germline, CDR1 SGHTA and CDR2 FQGTGA. The CDR3 totals 16 residues. The CDR3 is CASSLRRAGGAGELFF. The CDR3 DNA reads TGTGCCAGCAGCTTAAGGAGGGCAGGGGGCGCGGGGGAGCTGTTTTTT.

This chain joins TRBV7-2 and TRBJ2-7; D is perhaps TRBD1 (6 bases). The V and J ends lost 5 bases and 5 bases respectively, with 13 bases between them. This CDR3 spans 13 amino acids. Germline CDR1 is SGHTA and CDR2 is FQGNSA. CDR3 residues: CASSTRQVNEQYF. DNA for the CDR3: TGTGCCAGCAGCACTAGACAGGTCAACGAGCAGTACTTC.